Detailed here is one T cell receptor beta chain. The sample originates from a study of blood T cell repertoires in COVID-19. Whole-study context: COVID-19 samples from acute and convalescent phases originated in the United States, Italy and Spain. PBMCs, B-cell-depleted T cells, or T cells were the source of the cDNA or gDNA that made up the material.

The CDR3 is made up of 19 amino acids. The J segment lost 4 bases and the V segment lost 0 bases, leaving 13 bases of the junction unmatched. From germline, CDR1 is SEHNR and CDR2 FQNEAQ (reference sequence). Per the original methods: Reference gene primer amplification yielded estimated nucleated cell counts. Sequencing used immunoSEQ multiplex PCR; TCRdb keeps in-frame clones, though not all of them. Clone size and V and J calls were adopted from that table, with D and trimming inferred from the DNA. Of roughly 100,000 clones listed, around three quarters were seen once; the top ten hold more than 6.5%.

The TCR originated in a man between 65 and 85 years old with acute or convalescent COVID-19. Sequencing was carried out using peripheral blood. V is TRBV7-9 and J is TRBJ1-4; 8 nucleotides align to TRBD1. DNA of the CDR3: TGTGCCAGCAGCTTAGCGCAACTTGACAGGGGAATGGGTAATGAAAAACTGTTTTTT. Encoded protein: CASSLAQLDRGMGNEKLFF.